This T cell receptor (beta chain) was sequenced in a study of CD8 T cells in acute hepatitis C reinfection. Study-wide results and limits: Regardless of outcome, some twelve public clonotypes appeared, one using V04-02/J02-02. TRBV04 and TRBV06 were preferentially used in all groups, not explained by naive pool overrepresentation.

The protocol was immunoSEQ multiplex PCR, while the TCRdb copy is restricted to in-frame clones and leaves out a portion. Seen here are about 38,000 clones, roughly 88% observed once, and the top ten hold over 9.5%. Trimming removed 4 bases from V and 2 bases from J, with 9 bases in between. This CDR3 spans 12 amino acids. Germline CDR1 is GTSNPN and CDR2 is SVGIG (reference sequence). Noted time point: naive CD8 control sorted from an acute-time-point sample. Donors were people who inject drugs, followed every 3 months. With respect to this clone: As yet, its antigen is unknown.

The sample taken for sequencing was naive CD8+ T cells from PBMCs. This TCR was recovered from a woman younger than 35 who spontaneously cleared hepatitis C infection. The J gene is TRBJ2-7, the V gene TRBV30; tentatively, D is TRBD2 (5 bases). CDR3 loop: CAWNVGAYEQYF. DNA of the CDR3: TGTGCCTGGAATGTGGGAGCCTACGAGCAGTACTTC.